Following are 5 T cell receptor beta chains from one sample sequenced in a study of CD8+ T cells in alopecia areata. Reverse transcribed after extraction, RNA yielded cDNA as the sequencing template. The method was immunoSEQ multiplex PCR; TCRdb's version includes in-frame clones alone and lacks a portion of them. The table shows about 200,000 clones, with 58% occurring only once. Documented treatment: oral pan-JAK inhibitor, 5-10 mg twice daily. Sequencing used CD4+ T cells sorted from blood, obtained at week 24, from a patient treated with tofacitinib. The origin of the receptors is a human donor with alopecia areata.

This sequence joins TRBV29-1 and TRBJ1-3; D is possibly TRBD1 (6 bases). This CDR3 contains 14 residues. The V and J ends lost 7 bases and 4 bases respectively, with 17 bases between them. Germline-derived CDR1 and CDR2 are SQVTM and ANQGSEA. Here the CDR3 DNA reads TGCAGCGCGGGGGGGGACATTCAAGGAAACACCATATATTTT. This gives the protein CSAGGDIQGNTIYF.

Here the CDR3 reads CASSDQGPYSYEQYF. The DNA of the CDR3 is TGTGCCAGCAGTGATCAGGGTCCCTACTCCTACGAGCAGTACTTC. The J gene is TRBJ2-7, the V gene TRBV2; a possible D gene is TRBD1 (5 bases). Germline lookup yields CDR1 SNHLY and CDR2 FYNNEI. The CDR3 has 15 amino acids. Trimming cost V 3 bases and J 0 bases, with 12 bases left between them.

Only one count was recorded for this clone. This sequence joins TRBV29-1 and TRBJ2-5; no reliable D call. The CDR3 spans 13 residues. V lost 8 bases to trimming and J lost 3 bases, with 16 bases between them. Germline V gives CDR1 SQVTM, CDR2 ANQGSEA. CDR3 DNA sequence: TGCAGCTTATCCGGACGGTTTGAAGAGACCCAGTACTTC. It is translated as CSLSGRFEETQYF.

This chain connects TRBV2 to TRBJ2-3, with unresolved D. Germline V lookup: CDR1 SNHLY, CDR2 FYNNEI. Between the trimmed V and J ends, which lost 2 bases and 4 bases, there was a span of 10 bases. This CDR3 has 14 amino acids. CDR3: CASSELGFADTQYF. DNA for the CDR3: TGTGCCAGCAGTGAACTGGGGTTTGCAGATACGCAGTATTTT.

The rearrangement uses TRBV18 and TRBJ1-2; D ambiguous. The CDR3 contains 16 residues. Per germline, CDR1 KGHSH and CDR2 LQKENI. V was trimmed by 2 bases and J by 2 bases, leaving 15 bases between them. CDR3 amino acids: CASSPNNPIYNYGYTF. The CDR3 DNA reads TGTGCCAGCTCACCAAATAATCCAATCTACAACTATGGCTACACCTTC.